The 15 T cell receptor beta chains given below trace back to one sample, sequenced in a study of blood T cell repertoires in COVID-19. TCRdb keeps only in-frame clones here, not all; method: immunoSEQ multiplex PCR. Here the sample spans 70,000 to 85,000 clones, around 87% being singletons. The source material was peripheral blood. These receptors originate from a woman aged 45-59 years with active or convalescent COVID-19.

This chain uses TRBV7-2 with TRBJ2-7; 7 bases align to TRBD1. The CDR3 totals 17 residues. Germline CDR1 SGHTA, CDR2 FQGNSA. The V and J ends lost 3 bases and 0 bases, in that order; junction bases with no gene match: 11. DNA of the CDR3: TGTGCCAGCAGCTTGACCCCCGGGACAGCCTTCTCCTACGAGCAGTACTTC. Translation: CASSLTPGTAFSYEQYF.

The table lists this clone with a count of one. The rearrangement uses TRBV19 and TRBJ2-3; TRBD2 is a possible D gene (5 bases). The V end was cut by 4 bases, the J end by 2 bases, with 13 bases between. Germline V gene sequence: CDR1 LNHDA, CDR2 SQIVND (reference sequence). The CDR3 runs to 15 residues. CDR3 nucleotide sequence: TGTGCCAGTAGTAGGCGGTTCGGGGACACAGATACGCAGTATTTT. Translated, it gives CASSRRFGDTDTQYF.

The chain joins TRBV5-1 to TRBJ2-7; the match to TRBD1 covers 9 bases. V dropped 3 bases and J dropped 4; count of bases not matched to a gene: 5. The germline CDR1 and CDR2 sequences are SGHRS and YFSETQ. The CDR3 contains 14 residues. CDR3 DNA sequence: TGCGCCAGCAGCTCACAGGGGGCGGCATACGAGCAGTACTTC. Its protein is CASSSQGAAYEQYF.

The chain links TRBV24-1 to TRBJ2-2; TRBD1 matches at 11 bases. Trimming cost V 3 bases and J 5 bases; bases outside gene matches: 7. The CDR3 sequence is 17 residues long. Germline V CDR1 and CDR2: KGHDR, SFDVKD. The chain's CDR3 is CATSDPRTGGKTGELFF. CDR3 nucleotides: TGTGCCACCAGTGATCCTAGGACAGGGGGCAAGACCGGGGAGCTGTTTTTT.

This rearrangement joins TRBV20-1 to TRBJ1-2, with a tentative D call TRBD1 (5 bases). From germline, CDR1 is DFQATT and CDR2 SNEGSKA (reference sequence). This CDR3 has 13 residues. V was trimmed by 3 bases and J by 3 bases, leaving 11 bases between them. CDR3 coding DNA: TGCAGTGCTAGTATCCAAGGGGACTATGGCTACACCTTC. It yields the protein CSASIQGDYGYTF.

The V and J genes are TRBV7-9 and TRBJ2-1; D may be TRBD2 (6 bases). Germline loops: CDR1 SEHNR, CDR2 FQNEAQ (reference sequence). CDR3 length: 12 amino acids. V was pared by 5 bases and J by 10 bases, with 12 bases between. The CDR3 DNA reads as TGTGCCAGCAGCGAACCGGGACTGGAGCAGTTCTTC. As protein: CASSEPGLEQFF.

There are a few counts of this clone. J is TRBJ1-5 and V is TRBV5-5; TRBD1 might be the D (5 bases). The CDR3 is made up of 14 amino acids. V was cut by 2 bases and J by 14 bases, with 20 bases left in between. Germline CDR1 and CDR2: SGHKS and YYEKEE (reference sequence). The DNA for the CDR3 is TGTGCCAGCAGCTTTGGGGGGAGGGTCTCCCCAGAGCATTTT. Translation: CASSFGGRVSPEHF.

The chain employs TRBV15 and TRBJ1-2; 8 bases align to TRBD1. V shed 1 base, J shed 5 bases, and the junction held 9 bases outside the gene matches. Germline loops: CDR1 LNHNV, CDR2 YYDKDF (reference sequence). The CDR3 sequence is 16 residues long. In DNA form, the CDR3 reads TGTGCCACCAGCAGAGGGGGGCAGGGGGCTAGGTATGGCTACACCTTC. This gives the protein CATSRGGQGARYGYTF.

The V call is TRBV7-2, the J call TRBJ1-3; 7 bases align to TRBD1. There are 15 residues in the CDR3. In germline, CDR1 is SGHTA, CDR2 FQGNSA. The trim removed 3 bases at V and 2 bases at J, leaving 4 bases unmatched. The CDR3 DNA reads as TGTGCCAGCAGCTTCGGCAGGGGGGCTGGAAACACCATATATTTT. Its translation: CASSFGRGAGNTIYF.

The J gene is TRBJ1-2, the V gene TRBV5-6, with TRBD1 as a possible D gene (6 bases). The germline V gene encodes CDR1 SGHDT and CDR2 YYEEEE. CDR3 size: 16 residues. The ends were cut back, 2 bases at V and 3 bases at J, with 17 bases in the middle. The CDR3 region is CASSLLQGPSYYGYTF. CDR3 nucleotides: TGTGCCAGCAGCTTACTCCAGGGGCCCTCCTACTATGGCTACACCTTC.

The chain employs TRBV27 and TRBJ2-2, with TRBD2 matching 8 bases. The trim removed 6 bases at V and 1 base at J, leaving 7 bases unmatched. The CDR3 loop spans 16 amino acids. Germline V lookup: CDR1 MNHEY, CDR2 SMNVEV (reference sequence). The CDR3 region is CASSPWSGGNTGELFF. For the CDR3, the DNA is TGTGCCAGCAGCCCCTGGAGCGGGGGGAACACCGGGGAGCTGTTTTTT.

The chain uses TRBV2 and TRBJ2-4; 8 bases agree with TRBD1. Trimming took 6 bases from V and 13 from J; bases not matched to a gene: 17. The CDR3 sequence is 15 residues long. CDR1 and CDR2 from the germline V gene are SNHLY and FYNNEI. CDR3 loop: CASRSQGAPGARQYF. CDR3 nucleotide sequence: TGTGCCAGCAGGAGCCAGGGGGCTCCCGGGGCCAGACAGTACTTC.

The chain employs TRBV7-9 and TRBJ2-3; 8 bases line up with TRBD2. The CDR3 length is 17 residues. Trimming removed 5 bases from V and 2 bases from J; junction bases left unmatched: 12. From germline, CDR1 is SEHNR and CDR2 FQNEAQ (reference sequence). The CDR3 region has the DNA TGTGCCAGCAGCCCCCGGCTAGCGGGTGGAACCACAGATACGCAGTATTTT. Amino acids: CASSPRLAGGTTDTQYF.

This chain links TRBV6-5 with TRBJ1-2, with TRBD1 identical over 9 bases. V was pared by 6 bases and J by 8 bases, with 13 bases of the junction left unmatched. Germline V lookup: CDR1 MNHEY, CDR2 SVGAGI. This CDR3 comprises 15 residues. The CDR3 nucleotides read TGTGCCAGCAGAAGACCTACGGGACAGGGTCGGGGCTACACCTTC. This sequence encodes CASRRPTGQGRGYTF.

The genes are TRBV6-5 and TRBJ1-2; 8 positions match TRBD1. The J segment lost 5 bases and the V segment lost 7 bases, leaving 6 bases of the junction unmatched. The CDR3 length is 13 residues. Germline V gene sequence: CDR1 MNHEY, CDR2 SVGAGI. The CDR3 region has the DNA TGTGCCAGCACCCACAGGGGGGAGTATGGCTACACCTTC. Translation: CASTHRGEYGYTF.